The clone carrying this T cell receptor beta chain was detected a few times. As yet, its antigen is unknown. The data are from a study of blood T cells in healthy people across ages. Turning to the study itself: Template switching retrieved approximately one barcoded beta molecule for each two T cells. General observations from the study: Donors of long life had a larger count of naive CD4+ cells and greater diversity than aged donors. Older age went with lower TCR beta diversity per million T cells, in a roughly linear way.

A sample-barcoded 5' primer and a J-beta primer mix were used in a second PCR of about 6 to 12 cycles. Using its own MiXCR run on the 5' RACE reads, TCRdb lists one record per CDR3 protein. The table shows some 1.5 million distinct CDR3 sequences, with 35% to 45% occurring only once. Each individual donor underwent a draw of approximately 9.8 milliliters of peripheral blood. Trimming removed 5 bases from V and 2 bases from J, with 12 bases in between. CDR1 and CDR2 (germline): MNHNS, SASEGT. The CDR3 totals 14 residues. This receptor was identified in a woman aged 18-35 years in good health. V usage is TRBV6-1 and J usage is TRBJ1-1; D possibly corresponds to TRBD1 (5 bases). The specimen was blood. CDR3 DNA sequence: TGTGCCAGCAGTACCCTCGGGGCCAACACTGAAGCTTTCTTT. Translating gives CASSTLGANTEAFF.